This T cell receptor (beta chain) was retrieved from a study of blood T cell repertoires in COVID-19. In the study overall: The United States, Italy and Spain were the sources of the acute and convalescent COVID-19 samples. PBMCs, B-cell-depleted T cells, or T cells provided the cDNA or gDNA that made up the material.

Per the original data handling: Amplification of reference gene primers was used by the study to estimate nucleated cell counts. TCRdb's table, derived via immunoSEQ multiplex PCR, lists solely in-frame clones and lacks some. Clonal size and the V and J genes are those of that table, whereas D and trimming came from the DNA. The table shows 150,000 or so clones, with 60% to 75% occurring only once. With 0 bases clipped from V and 5 bases from J, the junction kept 9 bases outside the gene matches. Germline V lookup: CDR1 MDHEN, CDR2 SYDVKM. The CDR3 is made up of 17 amino acids. This receptor was obtained from a woman aged 70-85 years with acute or convalescent COVID-19. The chain uses TRBV28 and TRBJ2-5; TRBD2 agrees at 10 bases. The material sequenced was peripheral blood. The CDR3 here is CASSLWGTSGIGETQYF. The DNA of the CDR3 is TGTGCCAGCAGTTTATGGGGTACTAGCGGGATTGGGGAGACCCAGTACTTC.